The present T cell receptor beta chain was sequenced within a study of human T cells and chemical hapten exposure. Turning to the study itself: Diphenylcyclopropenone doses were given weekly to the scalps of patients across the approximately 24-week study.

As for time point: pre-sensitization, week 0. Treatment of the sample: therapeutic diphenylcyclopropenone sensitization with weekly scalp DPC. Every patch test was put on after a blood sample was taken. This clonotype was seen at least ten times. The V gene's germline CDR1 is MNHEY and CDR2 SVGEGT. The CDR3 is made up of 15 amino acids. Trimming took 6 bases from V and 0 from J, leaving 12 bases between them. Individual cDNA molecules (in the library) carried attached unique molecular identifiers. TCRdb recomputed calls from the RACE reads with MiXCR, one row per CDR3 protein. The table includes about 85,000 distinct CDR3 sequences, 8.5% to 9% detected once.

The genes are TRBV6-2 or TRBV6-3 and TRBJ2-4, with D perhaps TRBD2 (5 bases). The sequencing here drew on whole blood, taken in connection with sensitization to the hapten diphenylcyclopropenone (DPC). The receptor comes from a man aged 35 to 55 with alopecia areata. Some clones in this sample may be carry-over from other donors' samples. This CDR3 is CASSAGLLAKNIQYF. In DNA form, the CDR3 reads TGTGCCAGCAGCGCCGGACTCCTAGCCAAAAACATTCAGTACTTC.